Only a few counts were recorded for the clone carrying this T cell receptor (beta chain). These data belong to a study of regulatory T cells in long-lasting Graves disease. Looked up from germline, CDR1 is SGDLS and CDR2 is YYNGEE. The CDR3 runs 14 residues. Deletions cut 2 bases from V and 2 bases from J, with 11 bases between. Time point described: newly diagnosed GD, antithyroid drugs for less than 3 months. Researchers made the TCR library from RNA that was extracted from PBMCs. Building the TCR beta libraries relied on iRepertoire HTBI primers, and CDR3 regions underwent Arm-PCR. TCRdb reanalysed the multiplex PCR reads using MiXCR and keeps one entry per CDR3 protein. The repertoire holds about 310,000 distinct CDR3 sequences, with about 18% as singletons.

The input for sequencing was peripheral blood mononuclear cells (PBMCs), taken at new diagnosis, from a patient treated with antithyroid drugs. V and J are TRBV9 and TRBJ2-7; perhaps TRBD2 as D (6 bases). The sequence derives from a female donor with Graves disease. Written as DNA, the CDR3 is TGTGCCAGCAGCGTCCGGGACTTCACCTACGAGCAGTACTTC. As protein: CASSVRDFTYEQYF.